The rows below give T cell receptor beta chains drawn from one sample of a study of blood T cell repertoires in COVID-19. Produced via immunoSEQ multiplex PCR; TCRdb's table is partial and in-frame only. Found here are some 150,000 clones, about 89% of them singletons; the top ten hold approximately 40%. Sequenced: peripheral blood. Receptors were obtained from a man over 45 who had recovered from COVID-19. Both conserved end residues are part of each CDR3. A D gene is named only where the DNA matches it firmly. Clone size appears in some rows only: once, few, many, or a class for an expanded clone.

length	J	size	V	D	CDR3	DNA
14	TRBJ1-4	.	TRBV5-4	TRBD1	CASSPDRADEKLFF	TGTGCCAGCAGCCCGGACAGGGCCGATGAAAAACTGTTTTTT
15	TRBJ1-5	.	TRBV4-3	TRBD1	CASSHRQGPEQPQHF	TGCGCCAGCAGCCACAGACAGGGTCCAGAACAGCCCCAGCATTTT
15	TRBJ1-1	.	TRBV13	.	CASRQRGGVGTEAFF	TGTGCCAGCCGTCAAAGGGGTGGAGTGGGCACTGAAGCTTTCTTT
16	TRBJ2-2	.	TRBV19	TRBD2	CASSIWRGASTGELFF	TGTGCCAGTAGTATATGGCGGGGGGCCTCCACCGGGGAGCTGTTTTTT
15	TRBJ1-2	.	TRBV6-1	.	CASSENRAANYGYTF	TGTGCCAGCAGTGAAAACAGGGCCGCTAACTATGGCTACACCTTC
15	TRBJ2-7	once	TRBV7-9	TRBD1	CASSSRDRANYEQYF	TGTGCCAGCAGCTCAAGGGACAGGGCAAACTACGAGCAGTACTTC
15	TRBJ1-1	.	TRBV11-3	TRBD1	CASSKGQGRIPEAFF	TGTGCCAGCAGCAAGGGACAGGGAAGAATACCTGAAGCTTTCTTT
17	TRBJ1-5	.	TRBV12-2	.	CASRPKGQGNGGQPQHF	TGTGCAAGTCGCCCGAAGGGGCAAGGCAACGGGGGTCAGCCCCAGCATTTT
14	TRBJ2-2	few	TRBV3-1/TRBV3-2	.	CASSQDRGMGELFF	TGTGCCAGCAGCCAAGATAGGGGCATGGGGGAGCTGTTTTTT
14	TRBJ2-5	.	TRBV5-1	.	CASSFLDRGETQYF	TGCGCCAGCAGCTTTCTTGACCGGGGGGAGACCCAGTACTTC
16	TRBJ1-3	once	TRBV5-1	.	CASSLVGRDSGNTIYF	TGCGCCAGCAGCTTGGTCGGACGGGACTCTGGAAACACCATATATTTT
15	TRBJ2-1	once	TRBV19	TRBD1	CASRSGTGINDEQFF	TGTGCCAGTAGATCTGGGACAGGGATTAACGATGAGCAGTTCTTC
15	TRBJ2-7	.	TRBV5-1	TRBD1	CASSLTGTGLYEQYF	TGCGCCAGCAGCCTTACCGGGACAGGGCTTTACGAGCAGTACTTC
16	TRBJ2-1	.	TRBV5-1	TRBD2	CASSLDPGLAVNEQFF	TGCGCCAGCAGCTTGGACCCGGGACTAGCGGTCAATGAGCAGTTCTTC
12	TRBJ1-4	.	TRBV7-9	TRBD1	CASSLGGTGPFF	TGTGCCAGCAGCTTAGGTGGGACAGGTCCATTTTTT
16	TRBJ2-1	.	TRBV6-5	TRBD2	CASSYTPTAGAGEQFF	TGTGCCAGCAGTTATACCCCCACAGCGGGGGCGGGAGAGCAGTTCTTC
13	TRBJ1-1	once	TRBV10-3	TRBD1	CAISESRGAEAFF	TGTGCCATCAGTGAGTCCAGGGGGGCTGAAGCTTTCTTT
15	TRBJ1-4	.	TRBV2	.	CASSASLATNEKLFF	TGTGCCAGCAGTGCGAGCTTAGCAACTAATGAAAAACTGTTTTTT
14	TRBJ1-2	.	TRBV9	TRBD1	CASSPRDRRYGYTF	TGTGCCAGCAGCCCCCGGGACAGGAGGTATGGCTACACCTTC
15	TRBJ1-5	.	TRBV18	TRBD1	CASSLSGQAGRPQHF	TGTGCCAGCTCTCTTAGTGGACAGGCAGGAAGGCCCCAGCATTTT
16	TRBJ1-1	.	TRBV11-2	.	CASSLGTNAVNTEAFF	TGTGCCAGCAGCTTAGGGACAAATGCTGTGAACACTGAAGCTTTCTTT
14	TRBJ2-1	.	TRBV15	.	CATGTSPSGNEQFF	TGTGCCACCGGAACTAGCCCGAGCGGCAATGAGCAGTTCTTC
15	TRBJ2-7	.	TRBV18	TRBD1	CASSRQGTNTYEQYF	TGTGCCAGCTCACGACAGGGGACGAACACCTACGAGCAGTACTTC
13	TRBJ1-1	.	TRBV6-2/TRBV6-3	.	CASSYDGDTEAFF	TGTGCCAGCAGTTACGACGGGGACACTGAAGCTTTCTTT
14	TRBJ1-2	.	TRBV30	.	CAWSVLGYGYGYTF	TGTGCCTGGAGTGTACTAGGGTATGGCTATGGCTACACCTTC
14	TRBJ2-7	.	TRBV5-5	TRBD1	CASSLDRGNYEQYF	TGTGCCAGCAGCTTGGACAGGGGGAACTACGAGCAGTACTTC
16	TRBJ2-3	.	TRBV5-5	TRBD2	CASRLAGTSNQFTQYF	TGTGCCAGCAGGCTAGCCGGGACTAGCAATCAATTCACGCAGTATTTT
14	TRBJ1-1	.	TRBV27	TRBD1	CASSVQGVRTEAFF	TGTGCCAGCAGTGTCCAGGGGGTTCGCACTGAAGCTTTCTTT
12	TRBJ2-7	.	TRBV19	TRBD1	CASSTGGREQYF	TGTGCCAGTAGTACAGGGGGTCGCGAGCAGTACTTC
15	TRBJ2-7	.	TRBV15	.	CATSREPRSSYEQYF	TGTGCCACCAGCAGAGAACCTCGGAGCTCCTACGAGCAGTACTTC
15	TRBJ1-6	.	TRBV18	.	CASSPRQANNSPLHF	TGTGCCAGCTCACCCAGACAGGCGAATAATTCACCCCTCCACTTT